This T cell receptor beta chain derives from a study of blood T cell repertoires in COVID-19. Study in general: PBMCs, B-cell-depleted T cells, or T cells were the source of the cDNA or gDNA that made up the material.

The germline V gene has CDR1 SGHDT and CDR2 YYEEEE. The CDR3 has 13 residues. V lost 4 bases to trimming and J lost 11 bases, with 16 bases between them. The authors' processing: Reference gene primers were amplified, and this amplification served to estimate nucleated cell counts. Sequencing was performed with immunoSEQ multiplex PCR; in TCRdb, only in-frame clones are kept and a portion is missing. From that table come the V and J calls and clone size; the DNA was used to work out D and trimming. This table has about 130,000 clones, about 74% appearing once. The sequencing sample was made of peripheral blood. This receptor was taken from a man aged 55 to 70 with acute or convalescent COVID-19. J is TRBJ1-5 and V is TRBV5-6; possibly TRBD1 for D (5 bases). The CDR3 sequence: CASSPGQGMAQHF. The CDR3 DNA reads TGTGCCAGCAGCCCCGGGCAGGGAATGGCCCAGCATTTT.